This T cell receptor (beta chain) is drawn from a study of blood T cell repertoires in COVID-19. Study as a whole: T cells, B-cell-depleted T cells, or PBMCs supplied cDNA or gDNA.

TCRdb keeps only in-frame clones here, not all; method: immunoSEQ multiplex PCR. The sample consists of around 68,000 clones, roughly 92% of them appearing once. The sample holds one count of this clone. The CDR3 runs to 18 residues. Trimming removed 2 bases from V and 1 base from J; junction bases left unmatched: 9. Germline loops: CDR1 MNHEY, CDR2 SVGEGT. This TCR derives from a man in his sixties or seventies with active COVID-19. V usage is TRBV6-2 or TRBV6-3 and J usage is TRBJ2-1, with 9 bases that match TRBD1. The source material was peripheral blood. CDR3 in amino acids: CASSYHTGTGTSYNEQFF. The CDR3 coding sequence is TGTGCCAGCAGTTACCATACCGGGACAGGGACTTCCTACAATGAGCAGTTCTTC.